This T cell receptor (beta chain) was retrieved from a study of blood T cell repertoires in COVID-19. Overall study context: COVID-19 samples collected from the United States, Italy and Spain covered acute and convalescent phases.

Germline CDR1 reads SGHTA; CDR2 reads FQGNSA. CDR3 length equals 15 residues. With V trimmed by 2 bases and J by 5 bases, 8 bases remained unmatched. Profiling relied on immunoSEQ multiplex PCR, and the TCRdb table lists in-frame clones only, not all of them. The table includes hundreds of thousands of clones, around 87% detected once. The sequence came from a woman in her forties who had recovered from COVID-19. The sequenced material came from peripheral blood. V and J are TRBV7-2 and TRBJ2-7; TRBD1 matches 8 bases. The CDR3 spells CASSLIPRGPDEQYF. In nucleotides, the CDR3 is TGTGCCAGCAGCTTAATCCCCAGGGGGCCGGACGAGCAGTACTTC. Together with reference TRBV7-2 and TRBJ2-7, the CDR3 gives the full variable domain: GAGVSQSPSNKVTEKGKDVELRCDPISGHTALYWYRQSLGQGLEFLIYFQGNSAPDKSGLPSDRFSAERTGGSVSTLTIQRTQQEDSAVYLCASSLIPRGPDEQYFGPGTRLTVT.